These 3 T cell receptor beta chains share one sample of origin, sequenced in a study of tissue T cells after allogeneic stem cell transplantation (dated by TCRdb to about 2022). The library relied on the immunoSEQ multiplex PCR assay. Not all clones reach the TCRdb copy of this immuneACCESS table, which keeps in-frame sequences only. Checked studies attribute under half of the gap to unresolved V genes and leave the rest unexplained. Counted in this sample were tens of thousands of clones; nearly 75% of them appeared once. The ten most abundant clones make up roughly 0.7% of the sample. Sequenced sample: sorted cells pooled from one or two spleens. The source is a pool of C57BL/6 mice in good health.

This clone was observed a single time. Gene and germline names: mouse. The missing CDR3 end, 1 residue past where the read stops, is filled in from the germline J gene. This chain connects TRBV2 to TRBJ2-3, with 11 positions matching TRBD2. With V trimmed by 2 bases and J by 4 bases, 2 bases remained unmatched. Germline CDR1 and CDR2: LGHNA and YSYQKL. The CDR3 sequence is 15 residues long. The CDR3 bases that were read are TGTGCCAGCAGCCAAACTGGGGGGGCGACAGAAACGCTGTAT. Its translation is CASSQTGGATETLY. In full, the CDR3 reads CASSQTGGATETLYF.

As to this clone: Genes and germline are mouse. The read terminates 1 residue before the CDR3 end, so the remaining end is supplied by the germline J gene. This rearrangement joins TRBV16 to TRBJ2-3; 7 bases map to TRBD2. The CDR3 has 13 amino acids. Germline CDR1 reads SGHSA; CDR2 reads FRNQAP. V dropped 6 bases and J dropped 0; count of bases not matched to a gene: 0. CDR3 protein: CASRTGSAETLYF. The sequenced part of the CDR3 DNA is TGTGCAAGCAGGACTGGGAGTGCAGAAACGCTGTAT. Based on the CDR3 plus reference TRBV16 and TRBJ2-3, the full variable domain is NAGVIQTPRHKVTGKGQEATLWCEPISGHSAVFWYRQTIVQGLEFLTYFRNQAPIDDSGMPKERFSAQMPNQSHSTLKIQSTQPQDSAVYLCASRTGSAETLYFGSGTRLTVL.

This clone is a singleton in its sample. Each gene name is a mouse one. The CDR3 end lies 1 residue beyond the end of the read and is filled in from the germline J gene. The chain combines TRBV13-2 with TRBJ2-5, with 14 bases aligning to TRBD2. Germline V gene lookup returns CDR1 NNHNN and CDR2 SYGAGS (reference sequence). V lost 2 bases, J lost 2 bases, and 4 bases stayed unmatched. CDR3 size: 17 residues. The part of the CDR3 DNA that was read is TGTGCCAGCGGTGACCGGGACTGGGGGGGCCTCCAAGACACCCAGTAC. It is translated as CASGDRDWGGLQDTQY. The full CDR3 sequence reads CASGDRDWGGLQDTQYF.